A single sample gave rise to the 8 T cell receptor beta chains below, sequenced in a study of blood T cell repertoires in COVID-19 (dated by TCRdb to the early 2020s). Library prep was done by the immunoSEQ multiplex PCR assay. Held by TCRdb, this immuneACCESS table contains in-frame sequences only and omits some clones. Under half of the omission traces to an unresolved V gene where checked; the cause of the rest is unknown. The sample table holds 250,000 to 400,000 clones, of which about 91% were seen once. The top ten hold 1.5% to 2% of the sample. The sequenced sample was peripheral blood. The origin of the receptors is a woman aged 25 to 45 with COVID-19, enrolled during active disease.

The J gene is TRBJ1-4, the V gene TRBV9; D gene unclear. V shed 0 bases and J shed 8 bases, with 17 bases lying between them. The germline CDR1 and CDR2 sequences are SGDLS and YYNGEE. The CDR3 has 16 amino acids. The CDR3 spells CASSVDAGYRGEKLFF. The CDR3 bases are TGTGCCAGCAGCGTAGACGCGGGGTATAGAGGGGAAAAACTGTTTTTT.

J is TRBJ1-2 and V is TRBV4-1, with 10 bases fitting TRBD1. Germline lookup yields CDR1 MGHRA and CDR2 YSYEKL. Unmatched junction bases numbered 5, after V lost 3 bases and J lost 4 bases. CDR3 length: 15 amino acids. This CDR3 reads CASSQVGTGVYGYTF. The DNA of the CDR3 is TGCGCCAGCAGCCAGGTGGGGACAGGGGTCTATGGCTACACCTTC.

The chain joins TRBV6-4 to TRBJ2-3; possibly TRBD1 for D (6 bases). This CDR3 region has 15 residues. Germline V gives CDR1 MRHNA, CDR2 SNTAGT. With 0 bases removed from V and 0 bases from J, the gap between germline ends came to 7 bases. The CDR3 spells CASSDSTGSTDTQYF. CDR3 sequence (DNA): TGTGCCAGCAGTGACTCGACAGGAAGCACAGATACGCAGTATTTT.

The rearrangement uses TRBV18 and TRBJ2-5; D is unclear. The germline V gene encodes CDR1 KGHSH and CDR2 LQKENI. Trimming removed 4 bases at V and 3 bases at J, with 12 bases between. This CDR3 comprises 14 residues. For the CDR3, the DNA is TGTGCCAGCTCACTGGCTCGCATTAAAGAGACCCAGTACTTC. Translation gives CASSLARIKETQYF.

The chain is built from TRBV11-3 and TRBJ1-2; TRBD1 matches at 10 bases. CDR1 is SGHNT, CDR2 YENEEA, per germline. The CDR3 loop spans 13 amino acids. V was clipped by 5 bases and J by 6 bases; unmatched bases: 3. The DNA for the CDR3 is TGTGCCAGCAGCCGGACAGGGGGAAATGGCTACACCTTC. The encoded protein is CASSRTGGNGYTF.

The V and J genes are TRBV27 and TRBJ1-5, with 9 bases that match TRBD1. In germline, CDR1 is MNHEY, CDR2 SMNVEV (reference sequence). The length of the CDR3 is 17 residues. V dropped 3 bases and J dropped 3; count of bases not matched to a gene: 9. As DNA, the CDR3 is TGTGCCAGCAGTTTTCCAGACAGGGGGGTCGACAATCAGCCCCAGCATTTT. This codes for CASSFPDRGVDNQPQHF.

The rearrangement joins TRBV7-9 to TRBJ1-1, with D hard to call. Looked up from germline, CDR1 is SEHNR and CDR2 is FQNEAQ (reference sequence). The germline V and J ends were trimmed by 4 bases and 1 base, with 13 bases remaining between them. The length of the CDR3 is 15 residues. CDR3 bases: TGTGCCAGCAGCTACTCTCCGGGTACGAACACTGAAGCTTTCTTT. Translated: CASSYSPGTNTEAFF.

This chain joins TRBV5-1 and TRBJ1-1; no clear D gene. Trimming removed 3 bases at V and 4 bases at J, with 16 bases between. CDR3 length: 15 amino acids. Germline assignment: CDR1 SGHRS and CDR2 YFSETQ. CDR3 sequence reads: CASSSGLLSGTEAFF. The CDR3 DNA sequence: TGCGCCAGCAGCTCGGGTCTTTTAAGCGGCACTGAAGCTTTCTTT.